This is a list of T cell receptor beta chains from one sample in a study of graft-versus-host responses after intestinal transplantation. Clones were read by immunoSEQ multiplex PCR, and TCRdb kept only the in-frame ones, dropping some. The sample lists roughly 120,000 clones, 90% occurring once. No antigen is known for these receptors. The sample consisted of unstimulated CD4+ T cells sorted from spleen or lymph node cells, taken before intestinal transplant. Receptors originate from a human donor who received an intestinal transplant. CDR3s include the opening cysteine and the closing phenylalanine or tryptophan. D genes are given only for firm matches. Only some rows state a clone size, as once, few, many or a class for expanded clones.

abundance,j_gene,d_gene,len,v_gene,CDR3aa,CDR3nt
NA,TRBJ1-1,NA,13,TRBV9,CASSATDSTEAFF,TGTGCCAGCAGCGCGACTGACAGCACTGAAGCTTTCTTT
NA,TRBJ2-5,NA,17,TRBV5-1,CASSLWAVGGAEETQYF,TGCGCCAGCAGCTTGTGGGCCGTTGGGGGGGCGGAAGAGACCCAGTACTTC
NA,TRBJ2-7,NA,14,TRBV30,CAWRLGGSTYEQYF,TGTGCCTGGAGGCTTGGGGGGTCCACCTACGAGCAGTACTTC
NA,TRBJ2-1,TRBD1,15,TRBV7-6,CASSAGTATYNEQFF,TGTGCCAGCAGCGCTGGGACAGCGACCTACAATGAGCAGTTCTTC
few,TRBJ1-5,NA,12,TRBV2,CASTGGSQPQHF,TGTGCCAGCACGGGGGGCTCCCAGCCCCAGCATTTT
few,TRBJ1-3,NA,15,TRBV5-1,CASSLGVAPGNTIYF,TGCGCCAGCAGCTTGGGGGTAGCTCCTGGAAACACCATATATTTT
NA,TRBJ2-5,NA,14,TRBV2,CASSGSGVGKTQYF,TGTGCCAGCAGTGGATCCGGGGTTGGTAAGACCCAGTACTTC
NA,TRBJ1-1,TRBD1,14,TRBV30,CAWGTGGPRTEAFF,TGTGCCTGGGGGACAGGCGGTCCGCGCACTGAAGCTTTCTTT
NA,TRBJ2-7,TRBD1,14,TRBV6-1,CASRRTGSSYEQYF,TGTGCCAGCAGACGGACAGGGAGCTCCTACGAGCAGTACTTC
NA,TRBJ1-1,NA,12,TRBV7-9,CASSKSPARAFF,TGTGCCAGCAGTAAATCCCCGGCCAGGGCTTTCTTT
NA,TRBJ2-7,NA,12,TRBV10-3,CAISESGLEQYF,TGTGCCATCAGTGAGTCCGGGTTAGAGCAGTACTTC
NA,TRBJ2-7,TRBD2,14,TRBV19,CASSMRVAGGEQYF,TGTGCCAGTAGTATGAGGGTAGCGGGAGGCGAGCAGTACTTC
NA,TRBJ2-1,NA,14,TRBV4-2,CASSQAVSRDEQFF,TGTGCCAGCAGCCAAGCGGTCTCGAGGGATGAGCAGTTCTTC
once,TRBJ1-1,TRBD1,16,TRBV7-9,CASSPRGQGMNTEAFF,TGTGCCAGCAGCCCCCGGGGACAGGGAATGAACACTGAAGCTTTCTTT
few,TRBJ1-1,TRBD1,14,TRBV5-1,CASRKTGRYTEAFF,TGCGCCAGCAGAAAGACAGGGCGGTACACTGAAGCTTTCTTT
NA,TRBJ2-7,TRBD2,14,TRBV2,CASSNGRGNYEQYF,TGTGCCAGCAGTAATGGGAGGGGTAACTACGAGCAGTACTTC
NA,TRBJ2-7,NA,14,TRBV4-2,CASSHRDGGHEQYF,TGTGCCAGCAGCCACCGGGACGGAGGGCACGAGCAGTACTTC
NA,TRBJ2-5,TRBD1,20,TRBV5-5,CASSSIPGTGHRPSQETQYF,TGTGCCAGCAGCTCCATTCCGGGGACAGGCCACAGGCCCTCCCAAGAGACCCAGTACTTC
NA,TRBJ1-2,TRBD1,14,TRBV18,CASSPRGTDYGYTF,TGTGCCAGCTCACCTAGGGGGACAGACTATGGCTACACCTTC
NA,TRBJ2-7,NA,12,TRBV10-3,CAISAYSYEQYF,TGTGCCATCAGTGCCTACTCCTACGAGCAGTACTTC
once,TRBJ2-3,TRBD2,16,TRBV19,CASSIDAGVRTDTQYF,TGTGCCAGTAGTATTGATGCGGGAGTGAGGACAGATACGCAGTATTTT
once,TRBJ2-1,TRBD1,14,TRBV5-1,CASSFGQGNNEQFF,TGCGCCAGCAGCTTCGGACAGGGGAACAATGAGCAGTTCTTC